This TCR beta chain was profiled in a study of CD8+ T cells in alopecia areata. For the study at large: Treatment with tofacitinib (6 to 18 months) was followed by 6 months off drug.

The trim removed 8 bases at V and 6 bases at J, leaving 3 bases unmatched. Germline CDR1 is MGHDK and CDR2 is SYGVNS. The CDR3 is made up of 12 amino acids. Both CD4+ and CD8+ T cells were separated by sorting PBMCs. With regard to this clone: The target antigen is unknown.

cDNA prepared by RNA extraction and subsequent reverse transcription served as the template for sequencing. Only in-frame clones appear in the TCRdb table, and some are missing; sequencing was by immunoSEQ multiplex PCR. The sample contains 150,000 to 160,000 clones, about 51% of which appear only once. General study findings and limits: Scalp lesions, especially in alopecia totalis/universalis, had higher clonality than normal scalp.

The source is a human donor with alopecia areata. Sequencing used CD8+ T cells sorted from blood, obtained at week 0. J is TRBJ1-2 and V is TRBV25-1; TRBD1 aligns across 10 bases. The CDR3 is CASRTGGDGYTF. CDR3 nucleotides: TGTGCCAGCCGGACAGGGGGTGATGGCTACACCTTC.